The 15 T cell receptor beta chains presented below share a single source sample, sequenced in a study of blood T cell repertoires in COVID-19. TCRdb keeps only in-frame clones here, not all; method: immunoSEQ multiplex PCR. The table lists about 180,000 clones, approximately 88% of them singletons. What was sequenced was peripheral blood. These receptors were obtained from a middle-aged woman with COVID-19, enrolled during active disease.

DNA for the CDR3: TGTGCCAGCAGCTTAGGTATAGGAGGGAGCGAGCAGTACTTC. It translates to CASSLGIGGSEQYF. The chain carries TRBV7-2 and TRBJ2-7, with TRBD2 as a possible D gene (6 bases). The CDR3 has 14 amino acids. Germline V gene data show CDR1 as SGHTA and CDR2 as FQGNSA. Trimming pared 1 base from V and 6 bases from J, leaving 13 bases between. The full variable domain, rest sourced from reference TRBV7-2 and TRBJ2-7, is GAGVSQSPSNKVTEKGKDVELRCDPISGHTALYWYRQSLGQGLEFLIYFQGNSAPDKSGLPSDRFSAERTGGSVSTLTIQRTQQEDSAVYLCASSLGIGGSEQYFGPGTRLTVT.

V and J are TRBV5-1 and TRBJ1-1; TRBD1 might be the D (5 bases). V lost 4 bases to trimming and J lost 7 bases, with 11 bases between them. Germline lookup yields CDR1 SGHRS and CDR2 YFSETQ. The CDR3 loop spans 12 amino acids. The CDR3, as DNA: TGCGCCAGCAGCCTAGGGGATAGTGAAGCTTTCTTT. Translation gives CASSLGDSEAFF.

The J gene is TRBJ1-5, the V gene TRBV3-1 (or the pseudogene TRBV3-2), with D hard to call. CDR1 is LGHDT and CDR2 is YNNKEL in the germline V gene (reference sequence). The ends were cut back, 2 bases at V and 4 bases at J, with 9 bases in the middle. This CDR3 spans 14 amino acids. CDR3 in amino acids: CASSQMAGNQPQHF. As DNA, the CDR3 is TGTGCCAGCAGCCAAATGGCGGGGAATCAGCCCCAGCATTTT.

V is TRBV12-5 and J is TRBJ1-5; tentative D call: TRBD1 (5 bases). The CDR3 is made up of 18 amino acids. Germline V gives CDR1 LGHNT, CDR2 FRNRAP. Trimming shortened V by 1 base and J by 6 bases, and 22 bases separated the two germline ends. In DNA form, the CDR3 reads TGTGCTAGTGGTTTGGATACTCTACTGGTGGGACTCGGTCAGCCCCAGCATTTT. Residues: CASGLDTLLVGLGQPQHF.

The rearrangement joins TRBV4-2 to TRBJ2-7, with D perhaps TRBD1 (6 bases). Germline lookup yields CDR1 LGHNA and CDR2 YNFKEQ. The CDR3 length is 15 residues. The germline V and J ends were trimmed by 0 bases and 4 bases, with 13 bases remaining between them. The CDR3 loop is CASSQDYRTDYEQYF. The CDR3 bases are TGTGCCAGCAGCCAAGATTATCGGACAGATTACGAGCAGTACTTC.

DNA of the CDR3: TGTGCCAGCAGCTTGAAAATGGAGACCTCTGGGGCCAACGTCCTGACTTTC. It encodes CASSLKMETSGANVLTF. This rearrangement joins TRBV7-2 to TRBJ2-6, with no clear D. Germline V gene lookup returns CDR1 SGHTA and CDR2 FQGNSA. CDR3 length: 17 residues. Deletions cut 3 bases from V and 0 bases from J, with 12 bases between.

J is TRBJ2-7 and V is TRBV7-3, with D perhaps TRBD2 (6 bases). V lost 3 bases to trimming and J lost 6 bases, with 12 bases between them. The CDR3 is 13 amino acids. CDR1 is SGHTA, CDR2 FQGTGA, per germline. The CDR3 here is CASSLGRGGEQYF. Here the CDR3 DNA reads TGTGCCAGCAGCTTGGGACGGGGAGGCGAGCAGTACTTC. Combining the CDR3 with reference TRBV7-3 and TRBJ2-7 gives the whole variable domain GAGVSQTPSNKVTEKGKYVELRCDPISGHTALYWYRQSLGQGPEFLIYFQGTGAADDSGLPNDRFFAVRPEGSVSTLKIQRTERGDSAVYLCASSLGRGGEQYFGPGTRLTVT.

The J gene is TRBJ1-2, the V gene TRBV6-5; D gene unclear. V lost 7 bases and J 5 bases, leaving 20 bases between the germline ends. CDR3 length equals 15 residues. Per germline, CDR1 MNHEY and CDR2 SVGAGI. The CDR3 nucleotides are TGTGCCAGCAACGACCCCTTCGGGTCGTCGTATGGCTACACCTTC. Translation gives CASNDPFGSSYGYTF.

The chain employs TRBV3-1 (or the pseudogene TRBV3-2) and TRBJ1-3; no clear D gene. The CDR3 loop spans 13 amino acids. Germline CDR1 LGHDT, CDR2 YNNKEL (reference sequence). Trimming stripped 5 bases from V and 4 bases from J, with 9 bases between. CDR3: CASSWARGNTIYF. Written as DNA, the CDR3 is TGTGCCAGCAGCTGGGCCCGGGGAAACACCATATATTTT.

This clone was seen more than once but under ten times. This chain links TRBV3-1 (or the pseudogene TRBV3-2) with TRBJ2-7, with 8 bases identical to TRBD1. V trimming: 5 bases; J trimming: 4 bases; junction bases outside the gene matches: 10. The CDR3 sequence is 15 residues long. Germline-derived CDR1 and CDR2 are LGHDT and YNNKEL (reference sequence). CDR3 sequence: CASSDGQGGIYEQYF. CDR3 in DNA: TGTGCCAGCAGCGACGGACAGGGAGGTATATACGAGCAGTACTTC.

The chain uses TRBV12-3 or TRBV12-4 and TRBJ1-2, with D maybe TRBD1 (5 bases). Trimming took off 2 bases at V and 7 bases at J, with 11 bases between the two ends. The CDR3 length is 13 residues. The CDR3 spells CASSLRGWGGYTF. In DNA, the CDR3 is TGTGCCAGCAGTTTAAGGGGATGGGGTGGCTACACCTTC.

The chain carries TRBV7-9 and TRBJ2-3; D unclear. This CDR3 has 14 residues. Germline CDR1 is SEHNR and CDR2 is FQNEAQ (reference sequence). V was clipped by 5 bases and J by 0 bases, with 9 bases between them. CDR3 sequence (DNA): TGTGCCAGCAGCCTAGACTCAAGCACAGATACGCAGTATTTT. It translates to CASSLDSSTDTQYF. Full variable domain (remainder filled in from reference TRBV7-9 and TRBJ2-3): DTGVSQNPRHKITKRGQNVTFRCDPISEHNRLYWYRQTLGQGPEFLTYFQNEAQLEKSRLLSDRFSAERPKGSFSTLEIQRTEQGDSAMYLCASSLDSSTDTQYFGPGTRLTVL.

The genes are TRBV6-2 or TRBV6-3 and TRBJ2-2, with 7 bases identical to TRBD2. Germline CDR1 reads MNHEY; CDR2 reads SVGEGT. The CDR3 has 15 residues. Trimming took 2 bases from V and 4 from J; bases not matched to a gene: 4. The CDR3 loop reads CASSYGGGPTGELFF. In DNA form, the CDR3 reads TGTGCCAGCAGTTACGGGGGAGGGCCCACCGGGGAGCTGTTTTTT.

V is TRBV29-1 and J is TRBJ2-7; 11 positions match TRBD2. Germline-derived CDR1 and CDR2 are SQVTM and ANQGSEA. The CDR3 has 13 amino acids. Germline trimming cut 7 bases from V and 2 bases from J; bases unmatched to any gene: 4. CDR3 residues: CSAAGLAAYEQYF. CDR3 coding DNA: TGCAGCGCTGCGGGACTAGCGGCCTACGAGCAGTACTTC.

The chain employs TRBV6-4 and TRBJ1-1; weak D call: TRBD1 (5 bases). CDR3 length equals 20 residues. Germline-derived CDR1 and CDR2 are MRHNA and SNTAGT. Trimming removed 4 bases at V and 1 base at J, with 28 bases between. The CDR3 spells CASSVRRVGWRGPKNTEAFF. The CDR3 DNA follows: TGTGCCAGCAGTGTACGTCGCGTGGGTTGGAGGGGACCTAAGAACACTGAAGCTTTCTTT.